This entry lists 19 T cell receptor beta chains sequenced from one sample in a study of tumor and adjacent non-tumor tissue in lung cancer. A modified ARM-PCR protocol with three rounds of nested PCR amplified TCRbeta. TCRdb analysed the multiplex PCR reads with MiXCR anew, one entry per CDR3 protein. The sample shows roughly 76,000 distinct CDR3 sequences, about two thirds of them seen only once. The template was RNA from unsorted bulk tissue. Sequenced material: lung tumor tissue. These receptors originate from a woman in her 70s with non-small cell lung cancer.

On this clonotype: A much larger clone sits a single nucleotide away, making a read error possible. Here the CDR3 reads CASSSPGDGCTF. The DNA of the CDR3 is TGTGCCAGCAGTTCCCCAGGGGATGGCTGCACCTTC. The chain links TRBV14 to TRBJ1-2, with a weak D call TRBD1 (6 bases). CDR3 length: 12 residues. Germline CDR1 reads SGHDN; CDR2 reads FVKESK.

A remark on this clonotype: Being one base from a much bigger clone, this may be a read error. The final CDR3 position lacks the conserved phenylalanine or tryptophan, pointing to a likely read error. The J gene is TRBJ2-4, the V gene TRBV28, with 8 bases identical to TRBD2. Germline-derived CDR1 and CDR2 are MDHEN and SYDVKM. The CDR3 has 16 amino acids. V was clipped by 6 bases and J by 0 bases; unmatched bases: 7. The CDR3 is CASRGAGDLAKNIQYS. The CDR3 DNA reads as TGTGCCAGCAGGGGAGCGGGAGATCTAGCCAAAAACATTCAGTACTCC.

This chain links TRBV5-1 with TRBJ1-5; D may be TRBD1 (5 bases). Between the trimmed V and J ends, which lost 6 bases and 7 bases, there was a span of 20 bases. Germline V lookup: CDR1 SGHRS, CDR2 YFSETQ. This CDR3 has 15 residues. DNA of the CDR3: TGCGCCAGCACCGTGGAGGGCAGGGAGGGCCAGCCCCAGCATTTT. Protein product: CASTVEGREGQPQHF.

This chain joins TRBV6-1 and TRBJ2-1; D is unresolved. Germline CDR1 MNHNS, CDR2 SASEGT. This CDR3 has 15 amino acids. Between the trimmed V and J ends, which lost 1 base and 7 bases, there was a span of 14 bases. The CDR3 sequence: CASSEVRTLVNEQFF. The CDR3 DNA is TGTGCCAGCAGTGAAGTTCGGACCTTAGTGAATGAGCAGTTCTTC.

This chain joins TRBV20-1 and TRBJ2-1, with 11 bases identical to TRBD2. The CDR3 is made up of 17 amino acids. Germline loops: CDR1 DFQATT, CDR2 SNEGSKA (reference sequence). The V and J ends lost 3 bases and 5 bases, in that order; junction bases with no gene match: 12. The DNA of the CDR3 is TGCAGTGCTAGTGTACGCAGGGCGGGACTAGCGGACAATGAGCAGTTCTTC. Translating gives CSASVRRAGLADNEQFF.

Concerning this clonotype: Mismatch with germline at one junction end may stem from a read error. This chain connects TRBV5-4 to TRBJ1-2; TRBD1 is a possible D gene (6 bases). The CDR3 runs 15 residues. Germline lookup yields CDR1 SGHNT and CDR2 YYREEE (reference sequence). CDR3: CGSSLGGPGVAGHTF. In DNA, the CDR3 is TGTGGCAGCAGCTTGGGGGGGCCAGGAGTGGCTGGCCACACCTTC.

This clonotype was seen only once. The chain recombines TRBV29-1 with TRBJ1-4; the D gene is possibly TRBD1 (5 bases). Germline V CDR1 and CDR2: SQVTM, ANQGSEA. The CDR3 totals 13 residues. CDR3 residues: CGIGGGSNEKLFF. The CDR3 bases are TGCGGCATTGGGGGGGGGTCTAATGAAAAACTGTTTTTT.

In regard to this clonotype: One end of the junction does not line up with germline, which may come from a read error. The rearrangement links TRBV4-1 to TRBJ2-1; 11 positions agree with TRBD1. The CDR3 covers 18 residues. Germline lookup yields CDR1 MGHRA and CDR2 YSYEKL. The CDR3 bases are TGCGCCAGCAGCCGAGATCGCGGACAGGGGGCGAGTTACAATGGGCAGTTCTTC. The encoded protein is CASSRDRGQGASYNGQFF.

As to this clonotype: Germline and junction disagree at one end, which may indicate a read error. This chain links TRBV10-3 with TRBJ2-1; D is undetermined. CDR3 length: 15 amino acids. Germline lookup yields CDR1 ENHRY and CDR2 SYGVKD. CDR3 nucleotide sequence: TGTGCCATCAGTGAGAGTGACTTGTCCTACAATGAGGAGTTCTTC. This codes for CAISESDLSYNEEFF.

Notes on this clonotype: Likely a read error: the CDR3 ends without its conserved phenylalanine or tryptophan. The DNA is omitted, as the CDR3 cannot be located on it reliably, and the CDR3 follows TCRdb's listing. The CDR3 loop is CASSLDPLLWRGGAT. J is TRBJ2-7 and V is TRBV11-3; TRBD1 was called by the table and not checked on the DNA. Germline values: CDR1 SGHNT, CDR2 YENEEA. Including both end residues, the CDR3 is 15 amino acids long.

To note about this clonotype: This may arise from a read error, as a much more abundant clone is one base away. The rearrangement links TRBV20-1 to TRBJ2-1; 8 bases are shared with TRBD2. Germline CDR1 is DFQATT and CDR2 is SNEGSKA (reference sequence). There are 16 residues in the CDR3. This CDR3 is CSALRETSASYYEQFF. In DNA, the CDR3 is TGCAGTGCTTTGAGGGAGACTAGCGCCTCCTACTATGAGCAGTTCTTC.

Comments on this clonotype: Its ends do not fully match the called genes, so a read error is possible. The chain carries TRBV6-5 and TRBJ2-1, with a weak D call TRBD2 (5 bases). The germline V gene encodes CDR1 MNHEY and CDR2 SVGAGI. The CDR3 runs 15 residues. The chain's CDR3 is CASRRRLSDYNEQLF. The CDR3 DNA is TGTGCCAGTCGTCGACGGCTAAGCGACTACAATGAGCAGCTCTTC.

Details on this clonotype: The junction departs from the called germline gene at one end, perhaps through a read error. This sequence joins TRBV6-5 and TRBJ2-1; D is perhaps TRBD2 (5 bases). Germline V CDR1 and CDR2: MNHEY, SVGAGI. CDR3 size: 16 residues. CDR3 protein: CVSQRSPSGESNEQFF. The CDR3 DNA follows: TGTGTCAGCCAACGATCCCCGAGCGGCGAATCCAATGAGCAGTTTTTC.

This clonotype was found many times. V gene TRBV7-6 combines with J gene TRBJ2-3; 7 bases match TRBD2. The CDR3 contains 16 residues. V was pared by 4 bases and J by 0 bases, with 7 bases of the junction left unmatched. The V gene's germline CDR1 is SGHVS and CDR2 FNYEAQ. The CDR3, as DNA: TGTGCCAGCAGCTCCAAAAGCGGGGCTAGCACAGATACGCAGTATTTT. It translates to CASSSKSGASTDTQYF.

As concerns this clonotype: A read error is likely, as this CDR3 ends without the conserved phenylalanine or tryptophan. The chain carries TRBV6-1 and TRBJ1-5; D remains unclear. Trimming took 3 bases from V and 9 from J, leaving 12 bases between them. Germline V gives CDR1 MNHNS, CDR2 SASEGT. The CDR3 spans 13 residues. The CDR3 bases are TGTGCCAGCAGTGACGGAGTGGACCGGCCCCAGCATCTT. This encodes CASSDGVDRPQHL.

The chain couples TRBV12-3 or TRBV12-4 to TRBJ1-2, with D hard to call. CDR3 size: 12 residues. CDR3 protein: CVILPVGDGYTF. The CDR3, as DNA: TGTGTCATCTTACCTGTCGGGGATGGCTACACCTTC.

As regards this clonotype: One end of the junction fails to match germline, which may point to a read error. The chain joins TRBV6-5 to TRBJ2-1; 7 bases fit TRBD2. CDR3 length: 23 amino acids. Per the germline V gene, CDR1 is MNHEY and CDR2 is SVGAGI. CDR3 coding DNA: TGTGTCAGCAGTTACTCGATTGAGTTTAGGCCTATCGGGAGGCAAAGCTCCTACAATGAGCAGTTCTTC. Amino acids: CVSSYSIEFRPIGRQSSYNEQFF.

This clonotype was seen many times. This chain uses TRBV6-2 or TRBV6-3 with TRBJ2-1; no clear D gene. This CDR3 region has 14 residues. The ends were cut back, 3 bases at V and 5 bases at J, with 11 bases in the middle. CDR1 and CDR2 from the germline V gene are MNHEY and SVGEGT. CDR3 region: CASSYYGGNNEQFF. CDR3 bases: TGTGCCAGCAGTTATTATGGCGGCAACAATGAGCAGTTCTTC.

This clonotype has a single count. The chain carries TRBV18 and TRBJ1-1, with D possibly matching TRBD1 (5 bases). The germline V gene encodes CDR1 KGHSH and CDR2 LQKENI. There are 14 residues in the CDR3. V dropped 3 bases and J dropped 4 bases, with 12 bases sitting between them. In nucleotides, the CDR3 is TGTGCCAGCTCACCGGAGTCAGGGAGCACTGAAGCTTTCTTT. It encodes CASSPESGSTEAFF.